The sequence of this T cell receptor beta chain was determined in a study of blood T cell repertoires in COVID-19. Generated by immunoSEQ multiplex PCR, the TCRdb table keeps only in-frame clones and is missing some. The data hold over 250,000 clones, with over 75% observed a single time. The CDR3 totals 13 residues. Germline V gene data show CDR1 as MNHEY and CDR2 as SVGAGI. Sequencing input: PBMCs or T cells enriched from blood (not recorded which). This chain links TRBV6-5 with TRBJ1-2; tentative D call: TRBD1 (6 bases). The receptor's source is a woman in her thirties who had recovered from COVID-19. CDR3 sequence reads: CVSTGSFNYGYTF. CDR3 DNA: TGTGTAAGCACAGGGAGTTTTAACTATGGCTACACCTTC.